Listed below are T cell receptor beta chains from one sample, sequenced in a study of response to subunit inactivated influenza vaccine. TCRdb redid the calling of the RT-PCR reads with MiXCR, one entry per CDR3 protein. This table has roughly 550,000 distinct CDR3 sequences, 20% to 25% appearing once. This sample was shared with a second study, whose subject was T cells expressing NK-cell markers.

The sequenced sample was CD4+ T cells sorted from PBMCs, obtained about 11 days after vaccination. The origin of the receptors is a man aged 50 to 59 who received an inactivated influenza vaccine. Both conserved end residues are part of each CDR3. The order of the fields is J gene, V gene, CDR3 protein.

TRBJ2-7	TRBV20-1	CSARDSRIYEQYF
TRBJ2-1	TRBV14	CASRSLGQGTYNEQFF
TRBJ2-3	TRBV5-1	CASSLFSGNTDTQYF
TRBJ1-1	TRBV6-1	CASSRDLNTEAFF
TRBJ2-7	TRBV2	CASRPSGSGLYEQYF
TRBJ1-1	TRBV3-1	CASSRTGRYTEAFF
TRBJ2-3	TRBV3-1	CASSPQGLIGTDTQYF
TRBJ2-3	TRBV18	CASSPPQNTDTQYF
TRBJ2-5	TRBV12-3/TRBV12-4	CASRPRTGQETQYF
TRBJ1-1	TRBV5-1	CASTHPGSGTEAFF
TRBJ2-2	TRBV11-2	CASSIGVVGGELFF
TRBJ2-2	TRBV19	CASRERTGELFF
TRBJ1-5	TRBV2	CASSPEAQPQHF
TRBJ2-7	TRBV7-2	CASSSWTGPSSYEQYF
TRBJ2-1	TRBV20-1	CSARASSGSRVNEQFF
TRBJ1-3	TRBV29-1	CSAPDRPNLGNTIYF
TRBJ2-7	TRBV28	CASRGTGVVYEQYF
TRBJ2-3	TRBV11-3	CASSPGRAQDTQYF
TRBJ2-5	TRBV12-3/TRBV12-4	CASSFPLAGGVETQYF
TRBJ2-3	TRBV7-9	CASSSLWSGSTDTQYF
TRBJ2-7	TRBV4-1	CASSQETSGSYEQYF
TRBJ2-5	TRBV4-2	CASSQETGLETQYF
TRBJ2-1	TRBV9	CASSPALQRANNEQFF
TRBJ1-1	TRBV20-1	CSAAGPLGTEAFF
TRBJ2-5	TRBV4-2	CASSQSGIETQYF
TRBJ1-5	TRBV20-1	CSARAPTGGNQPQHF
TRBJ2-1	TRBV12-3/TRBV12-4	CASSFGRAVVNEQFF
TRBJ2-1	TRBV7-2	CASSLAGAGPYNEQFF
TRBJ2-1	TRBV9	CASSVALRGSGYNEQFF
TRBJ2-3	TRBV7-2	CASSLIGGRASDTQYF
TRBJ2-1	TRBV7-2	CASSFGLAGQSYNEQFF
TRBJ2-3	TRBV7-6	CASATSGHTDTQYF
TRBJ2-3	TRBV6-2/TRBV6-3	CASSYEENTDTQYF
TRBJ2-1	TRBV7-2	CASSLVSASGSYNEQFF
TRBJ2-7	TRBV12-3/TRBV12-4	CASSHDRNYEQYF
TRBJ1-4	TRBV5-5	CASSLMDRHDEKLFF
TRBJ2-3	TRBV4-2	CASSQPSGSGTDTQYF